This TCR beta chain was profiled in a study of T cells expressing NK-cell markers. TCRdb reprocessed the 5' RACE reads; each CDR3 protein has one entry and no DNA is given. Its table records about 550,000 distinct CDR3 sequences. This CDR3 spans 16 amino acids. The germline V gene encodes CDR1 MNHEY and CDR2 SVGAGI. A word on this clonotype: Its antigen is not known.

General study results and limits: Nothing established the HCMV specificity of expanded NKG2C+ T cell clones.

The sample was blood T cells: a sorted CD56 or NKG2C T cell subset, CD4+ or CD8+ T cells, or bulk PBMC T cells (not recorded which). This sequence joins TRBV6-5 and TRBJ1-5. This TCR was recovered from a man aged 18 to 29 in good health. CDR3 amino acids: CASSYSMTLSYQPQHF.